These 22 T cell receptor beta chains originate from one sample sequenced in a study of blood T cell repertoires in COVID-19. Using immunoSEQ multiplex PCR, the repertoire was profiled, and TCRdb retains in-frame clones only, with some absent. The sample holds 180,000 or so clones, over 70% seen once. The sample consisted of PBMCs or T cells enriched from blood (not recorded which). Every receptor here comes from a man aged 50 or older who had recovered from COVID-19.

The CDR3 DNA reads TGTGCCAGCAGCTTGGCAGGGAAGGAAGACTACAATGAGCAGTTCTTC. This translates into CASSLAGKEDYNEQFF. The chain uses TRBV5-6 and TRBJ2-1; D might be TRBD1 (5 bases). Germline V gives CDR1 SGHDT, CDR2 YYEEEE. This CDR3 spans 16 amino acids. The V end was cut by 0 bases, the J end by 3 bases, with 13 bases between.

V and J are TRBV7-2 and TRBJ1-6; no clear D gene. The CDR3 covers 12 residues. With 5 bases removed from V and 11 bases from J, the gap between germline ends came to 10 bases. CDR1 and CDR2 (germline): SGHTA, FQGNSA. The CDR3 DNA sequence: TGTGCCAGCAGCCTCGAGAGTGCACCCCTCCACTTT. Translated: CASSLESAPLHF.

The chain joins TRBV28 to TRBJ1-2; no clear D. The CDR3 is 13 amino acids. The ends were cut back, 4 bases at V and 8 bases at J, with 14 bases in the middle. Germline V gene lookup returns CDR1 MDHEN and CDR2 SYDVKM. The CDR3 spells CASSSFEVSGYTF. The CDR3 DNA follows: TGTGCCAGCAGTTCCTTTGAAGTGAGCGGCTACACCTTC.

V and J are TRBV29-1 and TRBJ2-5, with TRBD2 identical over 7 bases. CDR1 is SQVTM and CDR2 is ANQGSEA in the germline V gene. With V trimmed by 5 bases and J by 5 bases, 11 bases remained unmatched. The CDR3 consists of 14 residues. The CDR3 spells CSVRDYPAGETQYF. As DNA, the CDR3 is TGCAGCGTTCGGGACTACCCCGCGGGGGAGACCCAGTACTTC.

The chain combines TRBV6-2 or TRBV6-3 with TRBJ1-5; TRBD1 agrees at 7 bases. Trimming at V came to 6 bases and at J to 6 bases, leaving 11 bases not matched to a gene. Per the germline V gene, CDR1 is MNHEY and CDR2 is SVGEGT. The CDR3 sequence is 15 residues long. This chain's CDR3 is CASSRTTGASQPQHF. The CDR3 nucleotides are TGTGCCAGCAGCCGCACCACAGGGGCGAGTCAGCCCCAGCATTTT.

The chain employs TRBV6-5 and TRBJ1-1; TRBD1 aligns across 8 bases. CDR1 and CDR2 from the germline V gene are MNHEY and SVGAGI. This CDR3 is built from 14 residues. The junction had 7 bases not matched to a gene; V was cut back by 6 bases and J by 4 bases. CDR3 in amino acids: CASRAPQGATEAFF. CDR3 bases: TGTGCCAGCAGAGCCCCCCAGGGGGCCACTGAAGCTTTCTTT.

The rearrangement links TRBV3-1 (or the pseudogene TRBV3-2) to TRBJ1-2, with D perhaps TRBD1 (6 bases). CDR1 is LGHDT, CDR2 YNNKEL, per germline (reference sequence). The CDR3 has 14 amino acids. The V end was cut by 0 bases, the J end by 4 bases, with 9 bases between. CDR3 coding DNA: TGTGCCAGCAGCCAAGAATTGGGGGCCTATGGCTACACCTTC. The encoded protein is CASSQELGAYGYTF.

This clone was seen just once. The V and J genes are TRBV5-1 and TRBJ1-2, with D possibly TRBD1 on 6 matching bases. CDR3 size: 13 residues. Trimming stripped 0 bases from V and 8 bases from J, with 11 bases between. CDR1 is SGHRS and CDR2 is YFSETQ in the germline V gene. The CDR3 here is CASSLDRAGGYTF. Here the CDR3 DNA reads TGCGCCAGCAGCTTGGACAGGGCCGGGGGCTACACCTTC.

The gene calls are TRBV25-1 and TRBJ2-7, with D unclear. V dropped 4 bases and J dropped 5 bases, with 15 bases sitting between them. CDR3 length equals 14 residues. Per germline, CDR1 MGHDK and CDR2 SYGVNS. The CDR3 spells CASSAELYSHEQYF. Written as DNA, the CDR3 is TGTGCCAGCAGTGCCGAACTATATTCTCACGAGCAGTACTTC.

CDR3: CASVPRTAGRDTIYF. Here the CDR3 DNA reads TGTGCCAGCGTGCCCAGGACAGCCGGGCGGGACACCATATATTTT. This chain joins TRBV6-5 and TRBJ1-3; maybe TRBD1 (6 bases). The CDR3 loop spans 15 amino acids. Germline CDR1 reads MNHEY; CDR2 reads SVGAGI. V lost 8 bases to trimming and J lost 8 bases, with 22 bases between them.

The V call is TRBV6-5, the J call TRBJ2-4; TRBD1 matches 8 bases. The germline CDR1 and CDR2 sequences are MNHEY and SVGAGI. CDR3 size: 15 residues. V lost 4 bases to trimming and J lost 6 bases; unmatched junction nucleotides: 8. The CDR3 DNA sequence: TGTGCCAGCAGTTTTCAGGGGGCTGGGGGAAACATTCAGTACTTC. Protein product: CASSFQGAGGNIQYF.

The chain couples TRBV6-5 to TRBJ1-6; TRBD1 matches at 10 bases. J was trimmed by 8 bases and V by 6 bases; bases with no gene match: 4. Germline CDR1 reads MNHEY; CDR2 reads SVGAGI. The CDR3 length is 14 residues. CDR3 residues: CASRPGQGYSPLHF. CDR3 sequence (DNA): TGTGCCAGCAGGCCGGGACAGGGGTATTCACCCCTCCACTTT.

This chain connects TRBV28 to TRBJ2-4; 8 bases are a match to TRBD1. This CDR3 region has 16 residues. Trimming took 6 bases from V and 0 from J; bases not matched to a gene: 7. The germline CDR1 and CDR2 sequences are MDHEN and SYDVKM. CDR3 residues: CASSLGTGLAKNIQYF. The DNA for the CDR3 is TGTGCCAGCAGCCTAGGGACAGGACTAGCCAAAAACATTCAGTACTTC.

This sequence joins TRBV28 and TRBJ1-5; D not certain. Germline V gene lookup returns CDR1 MDHEN and CDR2 SYDVKM. Trimming took off 3 bases at V and 5 bases at J, with 5 bases between the two ends. CDR3 length: 12 residues. The CDR3 reads CASSFSYQPQHF. In nucleotides, the CDR3 is TGTGCCAGCAGTTTTTCTTATCAGCCCCAGCATTTT.

The chain uses TRBV6-4 and TRBJ1-1, with D unresolved. Per the germline V gene, CDR1 is MRHNA and CDR2 is SNTAGT. The CDR3 runs 14 residues. The V gene lost 6 bases and the J gene lost 0 bases, with 11 bases spanning the gap. CDR3 sequence (DNA): TGTGCCAGCAGCGCGTTCCCGATGAACACTGAAGCTTTCTTT. Translation: CASSAFPMNTEAFF.

J is TRBJ1-5 and V is TRBV19; a possible D gene is TRBD1 (6 bases). This CDR3 contains 15 residues. V dropped 2 bases and J dropped 1 base, with 9 bases sitting between them. Germline V lookup: CDR1 LNHDA, CDR2 SQIVND (reference sequence). CDR3 nucleotide sequence: TGTGCCAGTAGTATACAGGGGTTAAGCAATCAGCCCCAGCATTTT. It translates to CASSIQGLSNQPQHF.

This clone was recorded only once. The chain is built from TRBV24-1 and TRBJ2-5, with 8 bases aligning to TRBD2. V was pared by 0 bases and J by 4 bases, with 9 bases of the junction left unmatched. The CDR3 extends over 17 amino acids. Per the germline V gene, CDR1 is KGHDR and CDR2 is SFDVKD. The CDR3 is CATSDLHKGLGAETQYF. The CDR3 DNA follows: TGTGCCACCAGTGATTTGCATAAGGGACTAGGAGCAGAGACCCAGTACTTC.

The gene calls are TRBV19 and TRBJ2-3, with a possible D match to TRBD1 (5 bases). CDR3 size: 14 residues. The V end lost 4 bases, the J end lost 2 bases, and 10 bases lay between the germline ends. In germline, CDR1 is LNHDA, CDR2 SQIVND (reference sequence). The CDR3 nucleotides read TGTGCCAGTAGTACCCAGGGTGTCACAGATACGCAGTATTTT. Protein product: CASSTQGVTDTQYF.

This chain connects TRBV15 to TRBJ2-7, with TRBD2 matching over 7 bases. The CDR3 sequence is 14 residues long. V shed 3 bases and J 3 bases; nucleotides not matched to a gene: 5. The germline gives CDR1 LNHNV, CDR2 YYDKDF (reference sequence). As DNA, the CDR3 is TGTGCCACCAGCAGGGGGGGGTCCATCTACGAGCAGTACTTC. It specifies CATSRGGSIYEQYF.

The chain combines TRBV7-3 with TRBJ2-6; D remains ambiguous. Germline-derived CDR1 and CDR2 are SGHTA and FQGTGA. The CDR3 runs to 13 residues. Trimming left V 2 bases short and J 4 bases short, with 3 bases between. As DNA, the CDR3 is TGTGCCAGCAGCTTAGGCGGGGCCAACGTCCTGACTTTC. This translates into CASSLGGANVLTF.

This clone came up a few times. The chain's CDR3 is CSADRGEYF. CDR3 coding DNA: TGCAGCGCGGACAGGGGAGAATATTTT. The chain has TRBV29-1 and TRBJ2-3; 9 nucleotides agree with TRBD1. CDR3 length: 9 amino acids. Germline loops: CDR1 SQVTM, CDR2 ANQGSEA. V lost 7 bases to trimming and J lost 15 bases; unmatched junction nucleotides: 5.

The rearrangement joins TRBV28 to TRBJ2-2, with 8 bases identical to TRBD2. This CDR3 has 17 amino acids. Germline-derived CDR1 and CDR2 are MDHEN and SYDVKM. Trimming at V came to 3 bases and at J to 5 bases, leaving 11 bases not matched to a gene. For the CDR3, the DNA is TGTGCCAGCAGTTTTTTCTGGCGGACTAGCAGAACCGGGGAGCTGTTTTTT. It specifies CASSFFWRTSRTGELFF.